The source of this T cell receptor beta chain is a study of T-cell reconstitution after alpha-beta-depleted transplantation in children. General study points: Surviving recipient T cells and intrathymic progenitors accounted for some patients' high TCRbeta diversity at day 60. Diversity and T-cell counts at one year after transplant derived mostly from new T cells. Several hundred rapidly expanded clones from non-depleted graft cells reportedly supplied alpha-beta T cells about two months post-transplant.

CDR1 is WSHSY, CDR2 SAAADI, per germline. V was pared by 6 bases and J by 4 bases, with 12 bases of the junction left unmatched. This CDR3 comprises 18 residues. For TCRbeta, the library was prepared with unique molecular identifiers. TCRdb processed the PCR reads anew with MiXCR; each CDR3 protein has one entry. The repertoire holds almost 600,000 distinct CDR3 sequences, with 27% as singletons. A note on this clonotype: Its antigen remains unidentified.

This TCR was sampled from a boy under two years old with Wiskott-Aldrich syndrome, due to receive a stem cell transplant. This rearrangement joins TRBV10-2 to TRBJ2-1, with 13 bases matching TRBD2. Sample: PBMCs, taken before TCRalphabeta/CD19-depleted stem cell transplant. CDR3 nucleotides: TGCGCCAGCAGGCAGACTAGCGGGAGGACTACCAGGTACAATGAGCAGTTCTTC. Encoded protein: CASRQTSGRTTRYNEQFF.